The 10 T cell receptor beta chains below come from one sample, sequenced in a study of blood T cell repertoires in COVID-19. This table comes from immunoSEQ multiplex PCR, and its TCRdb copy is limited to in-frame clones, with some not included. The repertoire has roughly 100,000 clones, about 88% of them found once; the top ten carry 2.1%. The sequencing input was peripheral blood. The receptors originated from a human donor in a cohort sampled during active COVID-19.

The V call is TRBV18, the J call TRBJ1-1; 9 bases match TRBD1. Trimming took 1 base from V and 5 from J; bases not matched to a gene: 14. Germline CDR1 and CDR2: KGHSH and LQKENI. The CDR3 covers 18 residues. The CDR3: CASSPLFPTSGTGTEAFF. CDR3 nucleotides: TGTGCCAGCTCACCACTTTTTCCGACTTCCGGGACAGGGACTGAAGCTTTCTTT.

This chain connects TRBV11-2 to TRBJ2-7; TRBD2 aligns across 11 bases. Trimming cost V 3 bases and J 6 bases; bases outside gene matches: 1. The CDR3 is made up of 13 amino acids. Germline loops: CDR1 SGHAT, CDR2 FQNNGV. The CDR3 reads CASSFSGRGEQYF. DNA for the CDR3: TGTGCCAGCAGCTTTAGCGGGAGGGGCGAGCAGTACTTC.

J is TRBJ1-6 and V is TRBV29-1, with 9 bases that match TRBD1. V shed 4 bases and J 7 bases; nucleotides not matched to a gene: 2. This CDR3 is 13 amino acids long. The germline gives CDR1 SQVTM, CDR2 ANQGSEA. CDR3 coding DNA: TGCAGCGTTGGGACAGGGGTCAATTCACCCCTCCACTTT. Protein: CSVGTGVNSPLHF.

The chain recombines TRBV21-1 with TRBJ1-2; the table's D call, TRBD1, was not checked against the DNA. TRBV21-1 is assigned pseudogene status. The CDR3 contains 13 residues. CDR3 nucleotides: TGTGCCAGCAGTCTTACAGGGGGGAATGGCTACACCTTC. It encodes CASSLTGGNGYTF.

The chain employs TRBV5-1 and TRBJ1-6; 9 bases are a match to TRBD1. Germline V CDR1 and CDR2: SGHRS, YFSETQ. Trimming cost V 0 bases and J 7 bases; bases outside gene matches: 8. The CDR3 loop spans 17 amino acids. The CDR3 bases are TGCGCCAGCAGCTTGGTTACAGGGGGCGATTTAAATTCACCCCTCCACTTT. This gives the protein CASSLVTGGDLNSPLHF.

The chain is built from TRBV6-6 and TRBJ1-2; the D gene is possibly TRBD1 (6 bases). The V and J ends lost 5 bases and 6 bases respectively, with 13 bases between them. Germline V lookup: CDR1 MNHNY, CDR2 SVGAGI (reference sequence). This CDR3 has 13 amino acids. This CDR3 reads CASSARGGDGYTF. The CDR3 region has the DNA TGTGCCAGCAGTGCCAGGGGAGGGGATGGCTACACCTTC.

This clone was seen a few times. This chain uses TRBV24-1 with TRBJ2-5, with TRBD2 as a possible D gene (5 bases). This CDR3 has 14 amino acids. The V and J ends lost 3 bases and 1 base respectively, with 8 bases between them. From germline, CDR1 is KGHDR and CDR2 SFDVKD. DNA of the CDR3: TGTGCCACCAGTGATATCCGGGGCCAAGAGACCCAGTACTTC. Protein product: CATSDIRGQETQYF.

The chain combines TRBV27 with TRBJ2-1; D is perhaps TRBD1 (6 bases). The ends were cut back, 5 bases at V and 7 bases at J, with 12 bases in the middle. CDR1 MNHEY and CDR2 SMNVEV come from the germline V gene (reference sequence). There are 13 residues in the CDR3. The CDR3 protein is CASSKDRRNEQFF. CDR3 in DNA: TGTGCCAGCAGTAAAGACAGGAGGAATGAGCAGTTCTTC.

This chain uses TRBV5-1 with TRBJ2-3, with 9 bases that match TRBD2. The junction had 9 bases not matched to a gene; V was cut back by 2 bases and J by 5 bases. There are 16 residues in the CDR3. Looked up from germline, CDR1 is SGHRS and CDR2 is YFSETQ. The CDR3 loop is CASSFGGGASKDTQYF. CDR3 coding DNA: TGCGCCAGCAGCTTTGGCGGGGGGGCCTCTAAAGATACGCAGTATTTT.

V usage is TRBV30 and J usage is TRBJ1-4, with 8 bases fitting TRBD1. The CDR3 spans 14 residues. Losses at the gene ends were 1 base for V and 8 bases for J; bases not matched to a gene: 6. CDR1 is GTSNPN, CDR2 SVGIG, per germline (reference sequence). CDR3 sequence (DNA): TGTGCCTGGAGTGATGGACAGGGTAACGAAAAACTGTTTTTT. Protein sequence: CAWSDGQGNEKLFF.